This TCR beta chain was captured in a study of blood T cells in healthy people across ages. A J-beta primer mix and a sample-barcoded 5' primer were used in a second PCR of roughly 7 to 12 cycles. Every cDNA molecule carried a tag from a template-switch adaptor bearing 12 random nucleotides. TCRdb fed the 5' RACE reads into MiXCR, producing one record per CDR3 protein. Here the sample spans roughly 1,000,000 distinct CDR3 sequences, approximately 25% being singletons. Study outcomes and limitations: Compared with aged donors, long-lived donors showed fewer expanded clones, suggesting selection. Among T cells, TCR beta diversity per million cells dropped roughly linearly as age rose.

In regard to this clonotype: Its antigen is not known.

Trimming took 0 bases from V and 7 from J; bases not matched to a gene: 0. The CDR3 covers 14 residues. Germline CDR1 MNHEY, CDR2 SVGAGI. In addition, the sample was reused for a study of T cells of mothers and their children.

The sequence was obtained from a girl aged 2 to 9 in good health. Input material: blood. This chain joins TRBV6-5 and TRBJ2-2, with 9 bases aligning to TRBD2. For the CDR3, the DNA is TGTGCCAGCAGTTACTCGACTAGCGGCGGGGAGCTGTTTTTT. Protein sequence: CASSYSTSGGELFF.